Listed here are 8 T cell receptor beta chains from one sample, sequenced in a study of cytomegalovirus exposure and HLA in healthy donors. PCR amplification relied on 60 Vbeta primers (plus 13 Jbeta primers). The data were produced by immunoSEQ multiplex PCR, yet TCRdb's version contains in-frame clones alone and is incomplete. Of about 150,000 clones detected, less than 85% appear once; the ten largest clones hold about 6.4%. The specimen sequenced was PBMCs. These receptors came from a woman between 45 and 65 years old in good health and CMV-seropositive.

V is TRBV6-6 and J is TRBJ2-7; 8 bases fit TRBD1. The CDR3 runs to 13 residues. Trimming at V came to 5 bases and at J to 3 bases, leaving 3 bases not matched to a gene. Germline loops: CDR1 MNHNY, CDR2 SVGAGI (reference sequence). CDR3 residues: CASSKTGGYEQYF. In DNA form, the CDR3 reads TGTGCCAGCAGTAAAACAGGGGGCTACGAGCAGTACTTC.

V and J are TRBV28 and TRBJ2-5; no definite D call. Near its end, the DNA agrees better with TRBJ2-7, so the J call may be wrong. Germline V CDR1 and CDR2: MDHEN, SYDVKM. This CDR3 is 12 amino acids long. The chain's CDR3 is CASRGDTYEQYF. CDR3 DNA: TGTGCCAGTAGAGGTGATACCTACGAGCAGTACTTC.

This chain links TRBV7-2 with TRBJ1-1; 8 nucleotides match TRBD1. Germline values: CDR1 SGHTA, CDR2 FQGNSA. The CDR3 is 14 amino acids. The V segment lost 4 bases and the J segment 3 bases; nucleotides outside the gene matches: 4. Here the CDR3 reads CASSSRQGHTEAFF. In DNA form, the CDR3 reads TGTGCCAGCAGCTCAAGACAGGGGCACACTGAAGCTTTCTTT.

This clone has a handful of counts. The V gene is TRBV4-1, the J gene TRBJ1-1, with a possible D match to TRBD1 (6 bases). The CDR3 runs 13 residues. Trimming cost V 3 bases and J 6 bases, with 11 bases left between them. Germline values: CDR1 MGHRA, CDR2 YSYEKL. CDR3 nucleotide sequence: TGCGCCAGCAGCCAGGGGGCCGTGTCTGAAGCTTTCTTT. Residues: CASSQGAVSEAFF.

This clone was recorded a few times. The V and J genes are TRBV4-3 and TRBJ1-4; perhaps TRBD1 as D (5 bases). This CDR3 is 18 amino acids long. Germline V gives CDR1 LGHNA, CDR2 YSLEER. V gave up 0 bases and J gave up 7 bases, with 21 bases separating them. CDR3 residues: CASSQDWGEQVTSEKLFF. The CDR3, as DNA: TGCGCCAGCAGCCAAGATTGGGGGGAACAAGTGACCTCTGAAAAACTGTTTTTT.

The chain uses TRBV7-6 and TRBJ2-3; D is perhaps TRBD2 (6 bases). The germline V and J ends were trimmed by 3 bases and 2 bases, with 12 bases remaining between them. This CDR3 region has 15 residues. Germline-derived CDR1 and CDR2 are SGHVS and FNYEAQ. The DNA for the CDR3 is TGTGCCAGCAGCTTCGGCGCGGGGAACACAGATACGCAGTATTTT. Translating gives CASSFGAGNTDTQYF.

About this clone: The junction does not match germline at one end; this may be a read error. This chain uses TRBV7-7 with TRBJ2-5; 7 bases map to TRBD2. CDR3 length: 14 residues. Germline V gene data show CDR1 as SSHAT and CDR2 as FNYEAQ (reference sequence). The CDR3: CASSHAPGGETQYF. CDR3 nucleotides: TGTGCTAGCAGCCATGCCCCGGGGGGAGAGACCCAGTACTTC.

This clone was detected only a few times. The gene calls are TRBV5-1 and TRBJ1-1, with TRBD1 as a possible D gene (6 bases). Germline V gene data show CDR1 as SGHRS and CDR2 as YFSETQ. The CDR3 spans 13 residues. V dropped 5 bases and J dropped 5 bases, with 13 bases sitting between them. CDR3 bases: TGCGCCAGCAGAGGGGGGGGCTTGACTGAAGCTTTCTTT. It translates to CASRGGGLTEAFF.